The TCR beta chain under discussion was sequenced for a study of tumor-infiltrating lymphocytes in primary liver carcinoma. Looking at the study overall: Each of the samples returned roughly 3.65 to 7.5 million productive TCRbeta reads (a yield similar across tissue types).

For each extraction, RNA and DNA were obtained together from approximately 20-30 mg of unsorted bulk tissue. Germline CDR1 is MNHEY and CDR2 is SVGEGT. The CDR3 runs to 15 residues. Starting from around 0.45 ug of total RNA, TCR beta cDNA was produced with a primer in the constant region. Libraries covering TCR beta were generated through three nested multiplex PCR rounds (using a slightly modified ARM-PCR). With TRBV1-TRBV30 forward primers and a C-beta reverse primer, the first two PCR rounds were run for 9 to 10 cycles each. TCRdb itself ran the multiplex PCR reads through MiXCR, one entry per CDR3 protein. The sample records fewer than 250,000 distinct CDR3 sequences, around 85% being singletons. Remarks on this clonotype: Germline and junction disagree at one end, which may indicate a read error.

Sequencing used tumor tissue from primary liver carcinoma. The V call is TRBV6-2 or TRBV6-3, the J call TRBJ2-2; D possibly matches TRBD1 or TRBD2 (5 bases each). This receptor was identified in a man aged 35 to 55 with primary liver carcinoma and hepatitis B virus infection. The CDR3 region has the DNA TGTGCCAGTAGTTACACCGGGGCCGCATACGGGGAGTCGTTTTTT. It is translated as CASSYTGAAYGESFF.